The clone carrying this TCR beta chain was observed a handful of times. The antigen is not known. This sample is drawn from a study of T cell repertoires in cytomegalovirus infection. Study-wide points: Summed frequency of shared TCR beta families picked out CMV carriers who also had the relevant HLA. Across the ex vivo response, the dominant clonotypes were HLA-C-restricted CMV-specific TCR beta clonotypes.

The CDR3 has 15 residues. The germline gives CDR1 LGHNT, CDR2 FRNRAP. Between the trimmed V and J ends, which lost 1 base and 2 bases, there was a span of 9 bases. One entry per CDR3 protein results from TCRdb running MiXCR on the reads. This sample has 300,000 to 400,000 distinct CDR3 sequences; almost 30% occur once, and the top ten carry over 15%. This clonotype originated in a human donor in good health (CMV status not recorded). Some clones in this sample may be carry-over from other donors' samples. The sample here was cultured PBMCs, taken from culture after CMV antigen stimulation. The chain has TRBV12-5 and TRBJ2-1; a possible D gene is TRBD2 (5 bases). The CDR3: CASGLGGLTYNEQFF. CDR3 bases: TGTGCTAGTGGTTTGGGAGGGTTGACCTACAATGAGCAGTTCTTC.